One and the same sample provided the 14 T cell receptor beta chains below, sequenced in a study of radiotherapy plus CTLA-4 blockade in lung cancer. The data were produced by immunoSEQ multiplex PCR, yet TCRdb's version contains in-frame clones alone and is incomplete. The data contain tens of thousands of clones, 78% of them singletons. This specimen was peripheral blood, taken from a patient treated with radiotherapy plus ipilimumab. The receptors originated from a human donor with non-small cell lung cancer who had a partial response to radiotherapy plus ipilimumab. Some clones in this sample may be carry-over from other donors' samples.

This sequence joins TRBV6-1 and TRBJ2-2; D is possibly TRBD1 (5 bases). This CDR3 has 14 residues. V gave up 8 bases and J gave up 0 bases, with 10 bases separating them. Germline V gene data show CDR1 as MNHNS and CDR2 as SASEGT. The CDR3 DNA follows: TGTGCCAGCCGCAGGGCAACGAACACCGGGGAGCTGTTTTTT. It is translated as CASRRATNTGELFF.

This chain joins TRBV9 and TRBJ2-5; 12 bases agree with TRBD1. The V gene's germline CDR1 is SGDLS and CDR2 YYNGEE. J was trimmed by 5 bases and V by 4 bases; bases with no gene match: 6. The CDR3 contains 15 residues. DNA for the CDR3: TGTGCCAGCAGCCCGGGACAGGGGGCAGGGGAGACCCAGTACTTC. Protein product: CASSPGQGAGETQYF.

V usage is TRBV6-1 and J usage is TRBJ1-1, with 11 bases aligning to TRBD1. The CDR3 has 21 residues. V shed 2 bases and J 4 bases; nucleotides not matched to a gene: 21. Germline CDR1 MNHNS, CDR2 SASEGT. CDR3 nucleotides: TGTGCCAGCAGTGAATTAGGTTTAATTGTAGGGACAGGGGGAGCGGGCACTGAAGCTTTCTTT. Translated: CASSELGLIVGTGGAGTEAFF.

The chain links TRBV29-1 to TRBJ2-1; D remains unclear. Trimming took 3 bases from V and 6 from J, leaving 12 bases between them. Germline assignment: CDR1 SQVTM and CDR2 ANQGSEA. CDR3 size: 13 residues. CDR3 region: CSVDQQIGNEQFF. In nucleotides, the CDR3 is TGCAGCGTTGACCAACAGATCGGCAATGAGCAGTTCTTC.

V and J are TRBV7-3 and TRBJ2-2, with 8 bases matching TRBD1. The CDR3 loop spans 15 amino acids. The germline gives CDR1 SGHTA, CDR2 FQGTGA. J was trimmed by 1 base and V by 5 bases; bases with no gene match: 3. The DNA of the CDR3 is TGTGCCAGCAGCCCTGGGACAGGGAACACCGGGGAGCTGTTTTTT. This codes for CASSPGTGNTGELFF. Combining the CDR3 with reference TRBV7-3 and TRBJ2-2 gives the whole variable domain GAGVSQTPSNKVTEKGKYVELRCDPISGHTALYWYRQSLGQGPEFLIYFQGTGAADDSGLPNDRFFAVRPEGSVSTLKIQRTERGDSAVYLCASSPGTGNTGELFFGEGSRLTVL.

The gene calls are TRBV28 and TRBJ2-7; TRBD2 matches 7 bases. Trimming took 4 bases from V and 1 from J; bases not matched to a gene: 4. This CDR3 region has 14 residues. Germline V CDR1 and CDR2: MDHEN, SYDVKM. The CDR3 region is CASSSPGLSYEQYF. In DNA form, the CDR3 reads TGTGCCAGCAGTTCCCCGGGACTATCCTACGAGCAGTACTTC.

The chain uses TRBV11-3 and TRBJ2-1; 11 nucleotides agree with TRBD2. Germline V lookup: CDR1 SGHNT, CDR2 YENEEA. This CDR3 spans 16 amino acids. V shed 4 bases, J shed 12 bases, and the junction held 14 bases outside the gene matches. This chain's CDR3 is CASSSLRVAGGPGQFF. CDR3 nucleotides: TGTGCCAGCAGCTCCCTAAGAGTAGCGGGGGGGCCGGGGCAGTTCTTC.

This clone has only one observation. The chain joins TRBV7-7 to TRBJ1-1; D is ambiguous. From germline, CDR1 is SSHAT and CDR2 FNYEAQ (reference sequence). Between the trimmed V and J ends, which lost 3 bases and 2 bases, there was a span of 7 bases. This CDR3 contains 13 residues. The chain's CDR3 is CASSLAYNTEAFF. The CDR3, as DNA: TGTGCCAGCAGCTTGGCTTATAACACTGAAGCTTTCTTT. Drawing the rest from reference TRBV7-7 and TRBJ1-1, the complete variable domain is GAGVSQSPRYKVTKRGQDVTLRCDPISSHATLYWYQQALGQGPEFLTYFNYEAQPDKSGLPSDRFSAERPEGSISTLTIQRTEQRDSAMYRCASSLAYNTEAFFGQGTRLTVV.

The chain joins TRBV6-5 to TRBJ2-5, with 8 nucleotides matching TRBD1. The CDR3 is made up of 14 amino acids. V gave up 5 bases and J gave up 1 base; unmatched junction bases: 3. CDR1 is MNHEY and CDR2 is SVGAGI in the germline V gene. CDR3 coding DNA: TGTGCCAGCAGTGAAGACAGGGGCCAAGAGACCCAGTACTTC. Protein product: CASSEDRGQETQYF.

The chain couples TRBV21-1 to TRBJ2-1; the table gives TRBD2 as D, unverified against the DNA. TRBV21-1 is designated a pseudogene. There are 14 residues in the CDR3. CDR3 nucleotide sequence: TGTGCCAGCAGCAGAGGGACTAGCGGGATAATCCAGTTCTTC. Its protein is CASSRGTSGIIQFF.

J is TRBJ1-5 and V is TRBV7-2, with 11 bases that match TRBD1. V trimming: 4 bases; J trimming: 0 bases; junction bases outside the gene matches: 8. Per germline, CDR1 SGHTA and CDR2 FQGNSA. The CDR3 runs to 18 residues. CDR3 amino acids: CASSSRTGGDRSNQPQHF. Here the CDR3 DNA reads TGTGCCAGCAGCTCGCGGACAGGGGGCGATCGTAGCAATCAGCCCCAGCATTTT.

The table lists this clone with a few counts. The V call is TRBV5-8, the J call TRBJ2-7, with D possibly TRBD1 on 5 matching bases. Germline CDR1 SGHTS, CDR2 YDEGEE. The V gene lost 0 bases and the J gene lost 6 bases, with 13 bases spanning the gap. This CDR3 spans 14 amino acids. The CDR3 sequence: CASSLAWGGVEQYF. As DNA, the CDR3 is TGTGCCAGCAGCTTGGCCTGGGGCGGCGTCGAGCAGTACTTC.

This clone qualifies as medium-sized (0.01 to 0.1%). The chain couples TRBV2 to TRBJ1-6, with TRBD1 matching over 7 bases. Germline values: CDR1 SNHLY, CDR2 FYNNEI. The CDR3 runs 14 residues. V lost 6 bases to trimming and J lost 5 bases; unmatched junction nucleotides: 4. CDR3 sequence reads: CASRMDRNNSPLHF. The CDR3 DNA reads as TGTGCCAGCAGGATGGACAGGAATAATTCACCCCTCCACTTT.

The CDR3 DNA sequence: TGTGCCAGCAGCTTAGGGGCCGCCCGTGGGGGGAGTAACTATGGCTACACCTTC. Translating it yields CASSLGAARGGSNYGYTF. The chain recombines TRBV5-5 with TRBJ1-2; tentatively, D is TRBD1 (5 bases). Germline-derived CDR1 and CDR2 are SGHKS and YYEKEE (reference sequence). V was trimmed by 2 bases and J by 1 base, leaving 21 bases between them. The CDR3 runs to 18 residues.